Below, one TCR beta chain is given with its context. This clonotype has a count of ten or more. Its antigen has not been determined. No per-base quality is available; no much larger clone lies one base away. The sequencer was an Illumina MiSeq. TCRdb reran the public reads through fastp at Q25 and MiXCR, keeping productive beta chains. Rows are unified per CDR3 protein, each entry keeping the most common DNA and genes. The sample table contains roughly 5,800 distinct CDR3 sequences; only one count was recorded for over 9% of them. Around 5% of the sample belongs to the ten largest clones. The record originates from a study. V is pruned by 6 bases and J by 6 bases, leaving 5 bases of the junction without a gene match. As encoded in the germline V gene, CDR1 is SQVTM while CDR2 is ANQGSEA. Its CDR3 holds 12 amino acids, cysteine through phenylalanine. Just CDR3 DNA is preserved here, 36 bases in frame from base 1.

The V gene is TRBV29-1 and the J gene is TRBJ2-1; the junction holds 7 bases that match TRBD2. The specimen was CD4+ T cells from synovial fluid. This clonotype was sampled from a human donor with rheumatoid arthritis. Here is the DNA: TGCAGCGTGGGCGGGGGTGGCAATGAGCAGTTCTTC. Its protein reads: CSVGGGGNEQFF.